The clone carrying this T cell receptor beta chain was seen a handful of times. The sample originates from a study of human T cells and chemical hapten exposure. About the study: Small volume differences among pooled libraries mainly caused per-sample TCR yield variation.

The library tagged individual cDNA molecules with unique molecular identifiers. As originally analysed: Ranging from about 20,000 to 700,000, TCR counts per sample had a median value of 95,638. One entry per CDR3 protein, called by TCRdb with MiXCR from the RACE reads. The V and J calls shown here were made by TCRdb, not taken from the authors' results. The repertoire holds tens of thousands of distinct CDR3 sequences, with roughly 8.5% as singletons. Time point: healthy volunteer bleed at 2 weeks. Total RNA was isolated from whole blood that had not been fractionated. The CDR3 sequence is 15 residues long. V lost 0 bases, J lost 8 bases, and 14 bases lay in between. Germline assignment: CDR1 DFQATT and CDR2 SNEGSKA (reference sequence).

This clonotype originated in a female donor in good health. Some clones in this sample may be carry-over from other donors' samples. Sequenced input: whole blood. The chain couples TRBV20-1 to TRBJ1-6, with D unresolved. The CDR3 DNA follows: TGCAGTGCTAGAGATACCGCGAGGACCGATTCACCCCTCCACTTT. This gives the protein CSARDTARTDSPLHF.